The clone carrying this T cell receptor (beta chain) was detected once. Study processing details: Nucleated cell counts were estimated from reference gene primer amplification. Sequencing used immunoSEQ multiplex PCR; TCRdb keeps in-frame clones, though not all of them. The D gene and trimming were derived from the DNA, and the V and J assignments and clone size from that table. The profile shows about 190,000 clones, under 90% of them singletons. The source of the sample is a study of blood T cell repertoires in COVID-19. The overall study: T cells, B-cell-depleted T cells, or PBMCs provided the cDNA or gDNA that served as material.

Trimming removed 4 bases from V and 1 base from J; junction bases left unmatched: 7. Germline V gene data show CDR1 as LNHDA and CDR2 as SQIVND (reference sequence). This CDR3 contains 17 residues. The specimen sequenced was peripheral blood. The sequence was obtained from a human donor in a cohort sampled during active COVID-19. This rearrangement joins TRBV19 to TRBJ2-2; 9 bases agree with TRBD1. This chain's CDR3 is CASSRTGARLNTGELFF. In DNA, the CDR3 is TGTGCCAGTAGTAGGACAGGGGCTCGACTGAACACCGGGGAGCTGTTTTTT.